This record concerns one TCR beta chain sequence. Only a few counts were recorded for this clonotype. Its target antigen remains unknown. Base qualities are not at hand, and no much larger clone is one base apart. Ficoll-Paque density gradient centrifugation was used to isolate PBMCs. This entry belongs to a study of T-cell memory formation after mild COVID-19 listed by TCRdb under 2021. With respect to the entire study: TCR sequence clusters from the two donors were found to be largely donor specific. Two young, previously healthy adult volunteers, one female and one male, were included in the cohort. In a couple of donors, T-cell clones that expanded and contracted after mild COVID-19 were tracked by sequencing TCRalpha and TCRbeta repertoires over time. Broad study findings and their caveats: Some responding clones were detected in pre-infection memory, which suggested that pre-existing cross-reactive memory T cells had joined the SARS-CoV-2 response. Contracting CD4+ clones appeared mostly in the CM and EM memory subsets, whereas CD8+ clones were enriched in EMRA. The study covered only a couple of mild cases, and larger cohorts including severe cases with pre-infection samples were considered necessary. Whether the second-wave clones peaking on day 37 were SARS-CoV-2 specific was not confirmed. From day 15 to 85, contracting clones showed balanced CD4/CD8 phenotypes, whereas a second wave of clones that expanded from day 15 to 37 leaned towards CD4+.

For CDR1 and CDR2, the germline V gene lists LGHNA and YSLEER. The CDR3 goes from the cysteine to the phenylalanine over 14 residues. The entry retains the CDR3 DNA only, 42 bases that are in frame from base 1. A distance of 10 bases separates the germline ends of V and J, which lose 0 bases and 8 bases respectively. The sample was run on an Illumina NovaSeq 6000. Using 5'RACE with constant-segment primers, TCRalpha and TCRbeta cDNA libraries were constructed, with sample barcodes and unique molecular identifiers added in the process. RNA was extracted from every sample with Trizol reagent. Libraries were amplified in two PCR steps, with a second sample barcode and Illumina TruSeq adapters added in the second step. Sequencing of the libraries was done on an Illumina NovaSeq, producing 2 x 150 bp paired-end reads. The original methods were these. Demultiplexing of reads and collapsing into UMI-guided consensus sequences were performed with migec v1.2.7. With mixcr v2.1.11, UMI consensuses were aligned to TRA and TRB V and J templates and assembled into clonotypes. Expanded or contracted clonotypes were those called significant by both edgeR and NoisET, with noise models trained on biological replicates. For edgeR calls, the thresholds were a false discovery rate-adjusted p below 0.01 and a log2 fold-change of 1. As an exploratory analysis of dynamics, PCA with hierarchical clustering was applied to max-normalized trajectories of the 1000 most abundant clonotypes. The CD4 or CD8 phenotype of responding clones was assigned using the separately sequenced CD4+ and CD8+ repertoires. In TCRdb, the public reads were trimmed at Q25 with fastp and aligned with MiXCR, with productive beta chains retained. Each entry merges the rows of one CDR3 protein and shows their most common DNA and genes. TCRdb, not the original authors, processed these V and J calls. The sample contains roughly 610,000 distinct CDR3 sequences, around 16% of them found a single time. The ten top clones hold approximately 8.1% of the sample.

This TCR derives from an adult woman who had mild COVID-19 (a few samples of this study predate the infection). The sample titles of this study are shuffled in the database, so cell type and time point are left out; the donor was told from shared clones. Sequenced input: PBMCs or a T cell subset sorted from them (not recorded which). The chain was built from TRBV4-3 and TRBJ1-4; tentative D gene TRBD1, with 5 bases matching. The sequenced DNA is TGCGCCAGCAGCCAAGATCGGGACGGAGAAAAACTGTTTTTT. This yields the protein CASSQDRDGEKLFF.